This T cell receptor (beta chain) comes out of a study of blood T cell repertoires in COVID-19. Across the study: Both acute and convalescent COVID-19 samples were obtained from the United States, Italy and Spain.

Profiled with immunoSEQ multiplex PCR; TCRdb holds only in-frame clones, not every one. The sample comprises some 180,000 clones, approximately 88% of which are singletons, and 6.5% to 8.5% rests with the top ten. This CDR3 is 16 amino acids long. Germline V gene sequence: CDR1 MNHEY, CDR2 SMNVEV (reference sequence). V was cut by 6 bases and J by 2 bases, with 20 bases left in between. The sequenced sample consisted of peripheral blood. The rearrangement joins TRBV27 to TRBJ2-7; a possible D gene is TRBD1 (5 bases). The receptor was isolated from a woman aged 40 to 55 with COVID-19, enrolled during active disease. Here the CDR3 DNA reads TGTGCCAGCAGACTCCTAACAGGCACCTCGACCTACGAGCAGTACTTC. It yields the protein CASRLLTGTSTYEQYF.